Listed here are 3 T cell receptor beta chains from one sample, sequenced in a study of blood T cells in healthy people across ages. It was with a sample-barcoded 5' primer and a J-beta primer mix that a second PCR of about 7 to 12 cycles was run. One entry per CDR3 protein results from TCRdb running MiXCR on the 5' RACE reads. The sample includes almost 1 million distinct CDR3 sequences, just over 50% of them seen just once. The sequenced sample consisted of blood. All receptors come from an older woman in good health.

The gene calls are TRBV29-1 and TRBJ2-5, with a weak D call TRBD2 (7 bases). The CDR3 is 15 amino acids. V lost 4 bases to trimming and J lost 1 base, with 16 bases between them. Germline V gene sequence: CDR1 SQVTM, CDR2 ANQGSEA. In DNA form, the CDR3 reads TGCAGCGTTGTACGAGGGGGGGGTAGCCAAGAGACCCAGTACTTC. Translation gives CSVVRGGGSQETQYF.

The genes are TRBV7-2 and TRBJ2-3; 7 bases match TRBD2. CDR1 is SGHTA and CDR2 is FQGNSA in the germline V gene. V dropped 5 bases and J dropped 3; count of bases not matched to a gene: 8. The CDR3 loop spans 15 amino acids. CDR3 amino acids: CASSPAAGRTDTQYF. CDR3 bases: TGTGCCAGCAGCCCAGCAGCGGGACGGACAGATACGCAGTATTTT. Variable domain in full (rest from reference TRBV7-2 and TRBJ2-3): GAGVSQSPSNKVTEKGKDVELRCDPISGHTALYWYRQSLGQGLEFLIYFQGNSAPDKSGLPSDRFSAERTGGSVSTLTIQRTQQEDSAVYLCASSPAAGRTDTQYFGPGTRLTVL.

This clonotype has just a few counts. In nucleotides, the CDR3 is TGCAGTGCCTCGGCTACGACTAGCGCAAAAGAGACCCAGTACTTC. It translates to CSASATTSAKETQYF. The chain has TRBV20-1 and TRBJ2-5; 8 nucleotides line up with TRBD2. With 6 bases clipped from V and 3 bases from J, the junction kept 12 bases outside the gene matches. The germline V gene encodes CDR1 DFQATT and CDR2 SNEGSKA (reference sequence). This CDR3 has 15 amino acids.